Sequencing of this T cell receptor beta chain was carried out in a study of blood T cell repertoires in COVID-19. Study information: The samples span acute and convalescent COVID-19 from the United States, Italy and Spain.

The authors' processing: Cell counts per sample came from amplifying reference gene primers. Profiled with immunoSEQ multiplex PCR; TCRdb holds only in-frame clones, not every one. Clone size and the V and J calls come from that table; the DNA yielded D and trimming. The sample contains approximately 100,000 clones, approximately 80% of which appear only once. V was shortened by 0 bases and J by 2 bases, with 8 bases between the two germline ends. This CDR3 comprises 14 residues. Germline V gene lookup returns CDR1 SGHAT and CDR2 FQNNGV. This chain connects TRBV11-2 to TRBJ2-7; a possible D gene is TRBD1 (5 bases). This sequence originates from a human donor in a cohort sampled during active COVID-19. The sequenced sample consisted of peripheral blood. CDR3 DNA sequence: TGTGCCAGCAGCTTAGAACCAGGGCCCTACGAGCAGTACTTC. Protein: CASSLEPGPYEQYF.